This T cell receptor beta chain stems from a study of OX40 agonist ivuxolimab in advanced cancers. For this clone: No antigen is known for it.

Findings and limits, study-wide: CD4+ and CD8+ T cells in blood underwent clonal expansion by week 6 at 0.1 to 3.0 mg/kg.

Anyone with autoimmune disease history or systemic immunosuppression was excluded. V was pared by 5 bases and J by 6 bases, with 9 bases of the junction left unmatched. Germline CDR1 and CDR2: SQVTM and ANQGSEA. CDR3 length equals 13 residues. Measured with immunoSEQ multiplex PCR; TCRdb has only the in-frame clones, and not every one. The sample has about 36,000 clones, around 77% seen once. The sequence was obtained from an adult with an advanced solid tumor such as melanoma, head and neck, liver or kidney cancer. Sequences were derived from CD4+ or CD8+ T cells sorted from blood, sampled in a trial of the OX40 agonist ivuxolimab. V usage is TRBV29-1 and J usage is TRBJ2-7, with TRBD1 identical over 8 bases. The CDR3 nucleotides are TGCAGCGTTTTTCCAGGGGGCTTAAGCGAGCAGTACTTC. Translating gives CSVFPGGLSEQYF.